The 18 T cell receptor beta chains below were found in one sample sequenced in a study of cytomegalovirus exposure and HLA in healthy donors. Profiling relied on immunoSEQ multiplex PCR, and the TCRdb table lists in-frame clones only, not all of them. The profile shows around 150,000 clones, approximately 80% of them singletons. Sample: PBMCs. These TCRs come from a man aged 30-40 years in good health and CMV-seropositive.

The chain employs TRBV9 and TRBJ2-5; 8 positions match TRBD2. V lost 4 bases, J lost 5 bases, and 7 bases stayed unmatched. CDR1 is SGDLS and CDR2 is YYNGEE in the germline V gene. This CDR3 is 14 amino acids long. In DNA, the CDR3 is TGTGCCAGCAGCCTCCGGGGGGGGTCGGAGACCCAGTACTTC. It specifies CASSLRGGSETQYF.

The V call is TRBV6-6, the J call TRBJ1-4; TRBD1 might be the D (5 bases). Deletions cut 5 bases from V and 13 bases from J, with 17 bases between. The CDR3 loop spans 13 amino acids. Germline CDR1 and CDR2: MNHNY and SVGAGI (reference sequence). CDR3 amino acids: CASSPNPLGGLFF. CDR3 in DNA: TGTGCCAGCAGTCCGAATCCCTTGGGGGGACTGTTTTTT.

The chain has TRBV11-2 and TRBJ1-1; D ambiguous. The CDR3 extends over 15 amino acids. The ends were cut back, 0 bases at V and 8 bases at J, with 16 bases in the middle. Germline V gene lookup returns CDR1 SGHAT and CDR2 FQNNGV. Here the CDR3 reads CASSLDEVPRAEAFF. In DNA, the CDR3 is TGTGCCAGCAGCTTAGATGAGGTGCCGAGAGCCGAAGCTTTCTTT.

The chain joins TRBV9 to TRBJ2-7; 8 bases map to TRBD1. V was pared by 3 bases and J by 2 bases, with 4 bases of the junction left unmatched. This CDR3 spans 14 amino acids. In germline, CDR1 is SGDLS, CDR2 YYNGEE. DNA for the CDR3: TGTGCCAGCAGCGGACAGGGGCCTACCTACGAGCAGTACTTC. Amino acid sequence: CASSGQGPTYEQYF.

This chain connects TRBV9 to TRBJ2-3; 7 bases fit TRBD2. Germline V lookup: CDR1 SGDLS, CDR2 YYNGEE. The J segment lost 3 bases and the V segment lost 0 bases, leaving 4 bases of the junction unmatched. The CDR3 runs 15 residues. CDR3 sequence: CASSVVGGGTDTQYF. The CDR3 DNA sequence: TGTGCCAGCAGCGTAGTGGGGGGAGGGACAGATACGCAGTATTTT.

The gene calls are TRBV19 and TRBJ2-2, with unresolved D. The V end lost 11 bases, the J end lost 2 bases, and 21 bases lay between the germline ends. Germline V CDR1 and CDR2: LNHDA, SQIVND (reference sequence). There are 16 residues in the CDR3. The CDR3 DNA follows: TGTGCCCCAGTAAACACTACTATTGAAAACACCGGGGAGCTGTTTTTT. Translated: CAPVNTTIENTGELFF.

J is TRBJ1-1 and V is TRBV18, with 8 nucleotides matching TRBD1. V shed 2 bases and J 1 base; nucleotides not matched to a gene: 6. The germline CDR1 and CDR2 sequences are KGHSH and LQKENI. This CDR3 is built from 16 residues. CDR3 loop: CASSPFPGQANTEAFF. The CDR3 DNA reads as TGTGCCAGCTCACCATTCCCGGGACAGGCGAACACTGAAGCTTTCTTT.

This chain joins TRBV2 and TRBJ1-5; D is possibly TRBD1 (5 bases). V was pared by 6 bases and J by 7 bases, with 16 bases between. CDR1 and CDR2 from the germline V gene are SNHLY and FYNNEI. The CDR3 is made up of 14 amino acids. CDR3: CASRGPVSGQPQHF. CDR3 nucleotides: TGTGCCAGCAGGGGGCCGGTATCGGGCCAGCCCCAGCATTTT.

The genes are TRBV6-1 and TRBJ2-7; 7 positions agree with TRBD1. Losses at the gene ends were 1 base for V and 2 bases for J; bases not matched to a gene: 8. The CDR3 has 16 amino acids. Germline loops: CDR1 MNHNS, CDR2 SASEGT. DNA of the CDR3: TGTGCCAGCAGTGAAGGGGCCGGGACAGCAACCTACGAGCAGTACTTC. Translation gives CASSEGAGTATYEQYF.

The CDR3 DNA reads as TGTGCCAGCAGTCCTAGCGGGACCCAAGAGACCCAGTACTTC. It is translated as CASSPSGTQETQYF. V is TRBV7-7 and J is TRBJ2-5; 9 bases match TRBD2. Losses at the gene ends were 6 bases for V and 1 base for J; bases not matched to a gene: 3. Germline assignment: CDR1 SSHAT and CDR2 FNYEAQ (reference sequence). This CDR3 region has 14 residues.

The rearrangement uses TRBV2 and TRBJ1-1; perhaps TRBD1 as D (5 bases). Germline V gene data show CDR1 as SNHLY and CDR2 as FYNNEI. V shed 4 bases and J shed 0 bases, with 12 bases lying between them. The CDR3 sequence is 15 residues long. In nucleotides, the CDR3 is TGTGCCAGCAGTGGGGGACTGCCAGTGAACACTGAAGCTTTCTTT. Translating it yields CASSGGLPVNTEAFF.

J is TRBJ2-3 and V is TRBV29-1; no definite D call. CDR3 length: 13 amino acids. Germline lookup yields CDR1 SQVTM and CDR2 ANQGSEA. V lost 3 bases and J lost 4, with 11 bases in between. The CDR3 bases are TGCAGCGTTGACCCCCAGACTTCAGATACGCAGTATTTT. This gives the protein CSVDPQTSDTQYF.

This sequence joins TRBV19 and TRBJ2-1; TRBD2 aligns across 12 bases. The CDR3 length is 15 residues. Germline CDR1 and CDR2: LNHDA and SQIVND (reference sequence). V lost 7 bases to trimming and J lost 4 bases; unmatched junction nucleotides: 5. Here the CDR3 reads CASIETSGSYNEQFF. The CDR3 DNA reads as TGTGCCAGTATTGAGACTAGCGGGAGTTACAATGAGCAGTTCTTC.

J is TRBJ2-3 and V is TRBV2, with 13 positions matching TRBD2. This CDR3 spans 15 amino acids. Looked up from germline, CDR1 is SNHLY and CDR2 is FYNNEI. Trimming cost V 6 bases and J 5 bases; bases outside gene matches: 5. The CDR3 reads CASSTSGGAQDTQYF. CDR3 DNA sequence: TGTGCCAGCAGCACTAGCGGGGGGGCCCAAGATACGCAGTATTTT.

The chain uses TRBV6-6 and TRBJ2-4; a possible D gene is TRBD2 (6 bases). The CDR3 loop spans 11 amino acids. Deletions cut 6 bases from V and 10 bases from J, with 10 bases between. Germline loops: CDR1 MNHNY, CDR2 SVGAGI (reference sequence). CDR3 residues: CASRRDSIQYF. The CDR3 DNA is TGTGCCAGCAGACGGGACTCGATTCAGTACTTC.

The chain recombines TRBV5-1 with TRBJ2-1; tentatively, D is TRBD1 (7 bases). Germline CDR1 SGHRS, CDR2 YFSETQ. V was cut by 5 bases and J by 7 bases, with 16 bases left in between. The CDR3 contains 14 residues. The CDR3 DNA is TGCGCCAGCAGGCCAGGGGGGACTCTGAATGAGCAGTTCTTC. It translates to CASRPGGTLNEQFF.

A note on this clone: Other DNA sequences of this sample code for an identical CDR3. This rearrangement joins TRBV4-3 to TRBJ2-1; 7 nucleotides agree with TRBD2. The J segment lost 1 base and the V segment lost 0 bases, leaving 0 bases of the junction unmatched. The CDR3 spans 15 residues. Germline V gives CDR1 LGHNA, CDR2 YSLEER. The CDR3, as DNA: TGCGCCAGCAGCCAAGATAGCGGGTCCTACAATGAGCAGTTCTTC. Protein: CASSQDSGSYNEQFF.

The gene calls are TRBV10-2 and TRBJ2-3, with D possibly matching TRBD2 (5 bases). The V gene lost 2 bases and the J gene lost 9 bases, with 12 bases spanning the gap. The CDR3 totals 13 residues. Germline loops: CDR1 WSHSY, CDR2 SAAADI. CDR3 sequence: CASSELVPGTQYF. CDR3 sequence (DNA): TGCGCCAGCAGTGAGCTAGTGCCGGGGACGCAGTATTTT.